What follows describes a single T cell receptor (beta chain). The antigen remains unidentified. A clone one base away is much larger, so this may be a read error. Amplification of TCR alpha and beta CDR3 regions from RNA used iRepertoire nested multiplex PCR. TCRdb passed the multiplex PCR reads through MiXCR, listing each CDR3 protein once. The table lists approximately 120,000 distinct CDR3 sequences, roughly 25% of them singletons, with over 12% in the top ten. The data derive from a study of glioma-infiltrating T cells. Findings and caveats of the study: Non-neoplastic patients had below-expected tissue-blood divergence, while all gliomas exceeded expectation.

CDR3 length equals 11 residues. Trimming pared 8 bases from V and 5 bases from J, leaving 8 bases between. Looked up from germline, CDR1 is SGHDN and CDR2 is FVKESK. This chain links TRBV14 with TRBJ2-3; no firm D call. The TCR comes from a human donor with low-grade glioma or glioblastoma, undergoing nonglioma brain surgery, or in good health (not recorded which). Sample: glioma tissue, nonneoplastic brain tissue, or PBMCs (not recorded which). Written as DNA, the CDR3 is TGTGCCAGCGGTAGGAGAGATACGCAGTATTTT. It yields the protein CASGRRDTQYF.